The 9 T cell receptor beta chains in this list originate from one sample, sequenced in a study of T cell repertoires in cytomegalovirus infection. TCRdb ran MiXCR on the reads and lists one entry per CDR3 protein. The sample has 100,000 to 150,000 distinct CDR3 sequences, 24% seen once. Their antigens remain unidentified. Sequencing was done on a sample of PBMCs, sequenced either directly or after in vitro stimulation (not recorded which). These receptors originate from a human donor in good health (CMV status not recorded). Some clones in this sample may be carry-over from other donors' samples.

Turning to this clonotype: The junction departs from germline at one end; a sequencing error may be responsible. The chain combines TRBV11-2 with TRBJ1-1, with 7 positions matching TRBD1. Germline V lookup: CDR1 SGHAT, CDR2 FQNNGV. The CDR3 loop spans 16 amino acids. The CDR3 is CVSSPRTGGMNTEAFF. DNA for the CDR3: TGTGTCAGCAGCCCAAGGACAGGAGGAATGAACACTGAAGCTTTCTTT. Combining the CDR3 with reference TRBV11-2 and TRBJ1-1 gives the whole variable domain EAGVAQSPRYKIIEKRQSVAFWCNPISGHATLYWYQQILGQGPKLLIQFQNNGVVDDSQLPKDRFSAERLKGVDSTLKIQPAKLEDSAVYLCVSSPRTGGMNTEAFFGQGTRLTVV.

This clonotype was counted ten times or more. This chain uses TRBV7-2 with TRBJ2-3; D unclear. Trimming shortened V by 2 bases and J by 0 bases, and 9 bases separated the two germline ends. Germline V gene sequence: CDR1 SGHTA, CDR2 FQGNSA. The CDR3 contains 15 residues. CDR3 loop: CASSLLASSTDTQYF. The CDR3 coding sequence is TGTGCCAGCAGCTTACTTGCGTCGAGCACAGATACGCAGTATTTT.

This clonotype appeared a few times. V usage is TRBV4-1 and J usage is TRBJ2-3, with 7 bases matching TRBD2. V lost 3 bases, J lost 1 base, and 7 bases stayed unmatched. The CDR3 extends over 16 amino acids. CDR1 is MGHRA, CDR2 YSYEKL, per germline. CDR3: CASSHPGLAGTDTQYF. The CDR3 DNA reads as TGCGCCAGCAGCCACCCGGGGCTAGCGGGCACAGATACGCAGTATTTT.

There are a few counts of this clonotype. The chain couples TRBV19 to TRBJ2-7; 13 bases agree with TRBD2. CDR1 and CDR2 from the germline V gene are LNHDA and SQIVND (reference sequence). There are 15 residues in the CDR3. V shed 3 bases and J 6 bases; nucleotides not matched to a gene: 5. CDR3 region: CASSITSGRAPEQYF. The CDR3 coding sequence is TGTGCCAGTAGTATTACTAGCGGGAGGGCCCCCGAGCAGTACTTC.

This clonotype was seen a few times. This sequence joins TRBV20-1 and TRBJ1-5; unclear D gene. The CDR3 has 14 amino acids. Germline loops: CDR1 DFQATT, CDR2 SNEGSKA (reference sequence). V dropped 0 bases and J dropped 2 bases, with 8 bases sitting between them. DNA for the CDR3: TGCAGTGCTAGAGATCGGACGGGCAATCAGCCCCAGCATTTT. Its protein product is CSARDRTGNQPQHF.

This clonotype was observed a few times. The chain links TRBV10-3 to TRBJ2-3; D is perhaps TRBD2 (6 bases). This CDR3 has 12 amino acids. The V end lost 6 bases, the J end lost 5 bases, and 9 bases lay between the germline ends. Germline V gene sequence: CDR1 ENHRY, CDR2 SYGVKD. CDR3 sequence: CAIRTGGDTQYF. The DNA of the CDR3 is TGTGCCATCAGGACCGGGGGAGATACGCAGTATTTT.

This clonotype was seen many times. The V and J genes are TRBV7-2 and TRBJ2-7, with TRBD2 matching 11 bases. The CDR3 loop spans 13 amino acids. After removal of 7 bases from V and 2 bases from J, the junction contained 1 base not matched to a gene. Germline V gene lookup returns CDR1 SGHTA and CDR2 FQGNSA. In DNA form, the CDR3 reads TGTGCCAGCAAGGGACTAGCGGCCTACGAGCAGTACTTC. Translated, it gives CASKGLAAYEQYF.

The J gene is TRBJ1-5, the V gene TRBV6-5; D is unresolved. Per the germline V gene, CDR1 is MNHEY and CDR2 is SVGAGI. The CDR3 sequence is 13 residues long. The ends were cut back, 0 bases at V and 7 bases at J, with 7 bases in the middle. Here the CDR3 reads CASSYSIGQPQHF. The DNA for the CDR3 is TGTGCCAGCAGTTACTCGATAGGCCAGCCCCAGCATTTT.

CDR3 nucleotide sequence: TGTGCCAGCGCGGGGAGGCTACGACTAGCGGGAGGCCTCCACCAAGAGACCCAGTACTTC. It codes for CASAGRLRLAGGLHQETQYF. This sequence joins TRBV9 and TRBJ2-5; TRBD2 matches 13 bases. CDR3 size: 20 residues. Per germline, CDR1 SGDLS and CDR2 YYNGEE. With 7 bases clipped from V and 0 bases from J, the junction kept 18 bases outside the gene matches.